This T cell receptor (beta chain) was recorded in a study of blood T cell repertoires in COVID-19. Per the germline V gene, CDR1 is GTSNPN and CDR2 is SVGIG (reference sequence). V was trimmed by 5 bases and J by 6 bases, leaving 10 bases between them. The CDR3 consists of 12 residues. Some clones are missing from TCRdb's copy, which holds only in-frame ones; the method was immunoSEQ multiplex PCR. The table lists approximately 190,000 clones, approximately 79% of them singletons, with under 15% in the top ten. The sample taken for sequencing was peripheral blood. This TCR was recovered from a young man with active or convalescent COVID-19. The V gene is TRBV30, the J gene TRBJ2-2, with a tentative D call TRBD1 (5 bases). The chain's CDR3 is CAWAGYAGELFF. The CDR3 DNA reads TGTGCCTGGGCAGGGTACGCCGGGGAGCTGTTTTTT. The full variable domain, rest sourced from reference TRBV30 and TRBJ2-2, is SQTIHQWPATLVQPVGSPLSLECTVEGTSNPNLYWYRQAAGRGLQLLFYSVGIGQISSEVPQNLSASRPQDRQFILSSKKLLLSDSGFYLCAWAGYAGELFFGEGSRLTVL.